The clone carrying this T cell receptor beta chain came up a few times. J lost 3 bases, V lost 6 bases, and 7 bases had no gene match. Germline V gene data show CDR1 as MGHDK and CDR2 as SYGVNS. This CDR3 has 14 residues. The data stem from a study of regulatory T cells in long-lasting Graves disease. As for the study in general: By definition, persistent Graves' disease involved antithyroid drugs for over 5 years alongside positive TSH receptor antibodies.

The time point: persistent/refractory GD, antithyroid drugs over 5 years with positive TRAb. TCR sequences were obtained from RNA taken from PBMCs. Construction of the TCR beta libraries employed iRepertoire HTBI primers in conjunction with Arm-PCR of CDR3 regions. TCRdb passed the multiplex PCR reads through MiXCR, listing each CDR3 protein once. This sample has roughly 490,000 distinct CDR3 sequences, with approximately 23% found just once. The sequencing used peripheral blood mononuclear cells (PBMCs), collected when the disease was refractory, from a patient treated with antithyroid drugs. The rearrangement joins TRBV25-1 to TRBJ2-7; TRBD1 agrees at 8 bases. The clonotype was recovered from a female donor with Graves disease. The CDR3 region has the DNA TGTGCCAGCAGAGGACAGGGTGGAGACTACGAGCAGTACTTC. The encoded protein is CASRGQGGDYEQYF.